This T cell receptor beta chain was obtained from a study of blood T cell repertoires in COVID-19. Study background: The study drew acute and convalescent COVID-19 samples from the United States, Italy and Spain. From T cells, B-cell-depleted T cells, or PBMCs came the material, which was cDNA or gDNA.

In the original analysis: The authors estimated nucleated cell counts from reference gene primer amplification. The method was immunoSEQ multiplex PCR; TCRdb's version includes in-frame clones alone and lacks a portion of them. V, J and clone size were drawn from that table, and D and trimming were deduced from the DNA. The data show about 54,000 clones, just over 90% seen once. Looked up from germline, CDR1 is SGHRS and CDR2 is YFSETQ. The CDR3 runs 14 residues. The ends were cut back, 2 bases at V and 4 bases at J, with 10 bases in the middle. The rearrangement uses TRBV5-1 and TRBJ1-3; D is perhaps TRBD1 (6 bases). Sequencing input: peripheral blood. The clonotype was recovered from a woman aged 40 to 50 with active COVID-19. The CDR3 DNA reads TGCGCCAGCAGCTTCGGGGGGCAGGGAAACACCATATATTTT. Its protein is CASSFGGQGNTIYF.